These 22 T cell receptor beta chains share one sample of origin, sequenced in a study of cytomegalovirus exposure and HLA in healthy donors (dated by TCRdb to between 2016 and 2019). Library preparation used the immunoSEQ multiplex PCR assay. The multiplex PCR relied on a mix of 60 forward primers for TCR Vbeta segments and 13 reverse primers for TCR Jbeta segments. In its TCRdb copy, this immuneACCESS table keeps in-frame sequences only and misses some clones. Where compared with another copy, unresolved V genes explain less than half of these, and the others have no known cause. The sample table lists around 78,000 clones, around 80% of them with a count of one. The ten top clones hold approximately 1.1% of the sample. Sequenced material: PBMCs. These TCRs come from a male donor in good health and CMV-seronegative.

The chain joins TRBV2 to TRBJ2-5; 8 positions agree with TRBD2. Germline CDR1 reads SNHLY; CDR2 reads FYNNEI. This CDR3 is 15 amino acids long. V lost 7 bases, J lost 5 bases, and 12 bases stayed unmatched. CDR3 nucleotide sequence: TGTGCCAGCACCCGAGCGGGGGCCCTGGGGGAGACCCAGTACTTC. Translated, it gives CASTRAGALGETQYF. The variable domain in full, with the rest retrieved from reference TRBV2 and TRBJ2-5, is EPEVTQTPSHQVTQMGQEVILRCVPISNHLYFYWYRQILGQKVEFLVSFYNNEISEKSEIFDDQFSVERPDGSNFTLKIRSTKLEDSAMYFCASTRAGALGETQYFGPGTRLLVL.

Remarks on this clone: At one of its ends the junction is not consistent with the germline gene, which may arise from a read error. This CDR3 is CSSSSGLAGGPISYEQYF. The CDR3 region has the DNA TGTTCCAGCAGCTCAGGACTAGCGGGAGGGCCCATCTCCTACGAGCAGTACTTC. This chain connects TRBV7-9 to TRBJ2-7, with TRBD2 identical over 15 bases. This CDR3 spans 18 amino acids. Germline-derived CDR1 and CDR2 are SEHNR and FQNEAQ (reference sequence). Together with reference TRBV7-9 and TRBJ2-7, the CDR3 gives the full variable domain: DTGVSQNPRHKITKRGQNVTFRCDPISEHNRLYWYRQTLGQGPEFLTYFQNEAQLEKSRLLSDRFSAERPKGSFSTLEIQRTEQGDSAMYLCSSSSGLAGGPISYEQYFGPGTRLTVT.

The CDR3: CASSLGTGAYQPQHF. In nucleotides, the CDR3 is TGCGCCAGCAGCTTGGGAACAGGGGCGTATCAGCCCCAGCATTTT. The rearrangement uses TRBV5-1 and TRBJ1-5; TRBD1 matches at 7 bases. With 0 bases clipped from V and 5 bases from J, the junction kept 5 bases outside the gene matches. This CDR3 comprises 15 residues. The germline V gene encodes CDR1 SGHRS and CDR2 YFSETQ.

This chain links TRBV4-3 with TRBJ1-4; the match to TRBD1 covers 8 bases. From germline, CDR1 is LGHNA and CDR2 YSLEER. Trimming cost V 4 bases and J 11 bases; bases outside gene matches: 9. The CDR3 loop spans 14 amino acids. The CDR3 DNA follows: TGCGCCAGCAGCCGAGACTCAGGGGGCGGGAAACTGTTTTTT. Translated, it gives CASSRDSGGGKLFF.

This clone was seen a few times. V is TRBV7-2 and J is TRBJ1-4; no firm D call. The CDR3 is 18 amino acids. CDR1 and CDR2 (germline): SGHTA, FQGNSA. The V gene lost 6 bases and the J gene lost 0 bases, with 20 bases spanning the gap. This CDR3 reads CASSPGLAGPATNEKLFF. In nucleotides, the CDR3 is TGTGCCAGCAGTCCTGGCCTGGCAGGCCCTGCAACTAATGAAAAACTGTTTTTT. The full variable domain, in which reference TRBV7-2 and TRBJ1-4 provide the parts outside the CDR3, is GAGVSQSPSNKVTEKGKDVELRCDPISGHTALYWYRQSLGQGLEFLIYFQGNSAPDKSGLPSDRFSAERTGGSVSTLTIQRTQQEDSAVYLCASSPGLAGPATNEKLFFGSGTQLSVL.

In the case of this clone: The junction does not match germline at one end; this may be a read error. The rearrangement joins TRBV6-1 to TRBJ2-7; 11 nucleotides agree with TRBD2. The CDR3 has 13 residues. The germline V gene encodes CDR1 MNHNS and CDR2 SASEGT. CDR3 DNA: TGTGCCAGCAGTGTTCCGGGGGTAGCGGGAGGGCACTTC. Its translation is CASSVPGVAGGHF.

This clone was observed a handful of times. V is TRBV9 and J is TRBJ1-1, with 12 bases lining up with TRBD1. CDR3 length: 14 amino acids. Germline CDR1 is SGDLS and CDR2 is YYNGEE. V lost 0 bases, J lost 10 bases, and 4 bases stayed unmatched. CDR3 region: CASSVGDRGHSAFF. The CDR3 bases are TGTGCCAGCAGCGTAGGGGACAGGGGGCACTCAGCTTTCTTT.

This chain connects TRBV7-8 to TRBJ2-5; 7 bases match TRBD2. This CDR3 has 17 residues. Germline loops: CDR1 SGHVS, CDR2 FQNEAQ. V was pared by 1 base and J by 4 bases, with 12 bases of the junction left unmatched. As DNA, the CDR3 is TGTGCCAGCAGCTTAGGCACGGGAGGATTTGTCGGAGAGACCCAGTACTTC. This encodes CASSLGTGGFVGETQYF. The full variable domain, rest sourced from reference TRBV7-8 and TRBJ2-5, is GAGVSQSPRYKVAKRGQDVALRCDPISGHVSLFWYQQALGQGPEFLTYFQNEAQLDKSGLPSDRFFAERPEGSVSTLKIQRTQQEDSAVYLCASSLGTGGFVGETQYFGPGTRLLVL.

The J gene is TRBJ2-7, the V gene TRBV4-3; the match to TRBD1 covers 8 bases. This CDR3 region has 15 residues. CDR1 and CDR2 (germline): LGHNA, YSLEER. The ends lost 1 base at V and 2 bases at J; junction bases unmatched: 4. CDR3 DNA: TGCGCCAGCAGCCAAGCGCAGGGGGCCCCCTACGAGCAGTACTTC. Its protein is CASSQAQGAPYEQYF.

J is TRBJ2-3 and V is TRBV5-1; TRBD1 aligns across 8 bases. Germline CDR1 SGHRS, CDR2 YFSETQ. This CDR3 is built from 15 residues. Trimming at V came to 0 bases and at J to 6 bases, leaving 6 bases not matched to a gene. The CDR3 nucleotides read TGCGCCAGCAGCTTGGATGGCAGGGGGCTTGATACGCAGTATTTT. It codes for CASSLDGRGLDTQYF.

The chain is built from TRBV10-1 and TRBJ1-2; D is ambiguous. This CDR3 has 14 residues. Germline CDR1 is WNHNN and CDR2 is SYGVQD (reference sequence). Trimming pared 0 bases from V and 8 bases from J, leaving 13 bases between. The CDR3 region is CASSESTRLEGYTF. CDR3 in DNA: TGCGCCAGCAGTGAGTCGACCCGGTTGGAGGGCTACACCTTC.

This clone was found a few times. This sequence joins TRBV6-1 and TRBJ1-5, with D possibly TRBD1 on 5 matching bases. The ends were cut back, 1 base at V and 0 bases at J, with 7 bases in the middle. Germline CDR1 MNHNS, CDR2 SASEGT. CDR3 length: 15 amino acids. The CDR3: CASSEVQGSNQPQHF. The CDR3 DNA reads TGTGCCAGCAGTGAAGTTCAGGGTAGCAATCAGCCCCAGCATTTT.

The rearrangement links TRBV5-6 to TRBJ1-3; no firm D call. The ends were cut back, 4 bases at V and 2 bases at J, with 25 bases in the middle. Germline CDR1 is SGHDT and CDR2 is YYEEEE. This CDR3 contains 19 residues. CDR3 loop: CASSPERDPKKLAGNTIYF. The CDR3 coding sequence is TGTGCCAGCAGCCCAGAACGGGATCCTAAGAAATTAGCTGGAAACACCATATATTTT.

V usage is TRBV7-2 and J usage is TRBJ2-3; no firm D call. V gave up 1 base and J gave up 11 bases, with 19 bases separating them. This CDR3 is 15 amino acids long. Germline CDR1 is SGHTA and CDR2 is FQGNSA. The DNA of the CDR3 is TGTGCCAGCAGCTTAGGGGCTTACGAGTTGGATGTGCAGTATTTT. Protein product: CASSLGAYELDVQYF.

The V gene is TRBV13, the J gene TRBJ2-2, with D possibly matching TRBD1 (6 bases). V lost 4 bases and J 7 bases, leaving 10 bases between the germline ends. The CDR3 loop spans 13 amino acids. Germline V gives CDR1 PRHDT, CDR2 FYEKMQ (reference sequence). In DNA form, the CDR3 reads TGTGCCAGCAGCTCAAGGGGGAACGGGGAGCTGTTTTTT. Protein sequence: CASSSRGNGELFF.

The genes are TRBV2 and TRBJ1-2, with D uncertain. This CDR3 comprises 14 residues. V gave up 7 bases and J gave up 3 bases, with 15 bases separating them. Germline V gene sequence: CDR1 SNHLY, CDR2 FYNNEI. CDR3 DNA sequence: TGTGCCAGCAATCAGGCACGCCAGGACTATGGCTACACCTTC. Its protein is CASNQARQDYGYTF.

This chain connects TRBV2 to TRBJ2-5; D is uncertain. Germline CDR1 is SNHLY and CDR2 is FYNNEI. Trimming removed 8 bases from V and 5 bases from J, with 9 bases in between. This CDR3 has 11 residues. The CDR3, as DNA: TGTGCCAGCTGTGTGTATGAGACCCAGTACTTC. Protein sequence: CASCVYETQYF.

The rearrangement links TRBV19 to TRBJ1-4; D gene unclear. The germline CDR1 and CDR2 sequences are LNHDA and SQIVND (reference sequence). The CDR3 extends over 14 amino acids. V lost 3 bases and J lost 0, with 5 bases in between. This CDR3 is CASSIGATNEKLFF. The CDR3 DNA is TGTGCCAGTAGTATCGGTGCAACTAATGAAAAACTGTTTTTT. The variable domain in full, with the rest retrieved from reference TRBV19 and TRBJ1-4, is DGGITQSPKYLFRKEGQNVTLSCEQNLNHDAMYWYRQDPGQGLRLIYYSQIVNDFQKGDIAEGYSVSREKKESFPLTVTSAQKNPTAFYLCASSIGATNEKLFFGSGTQLSVL.

This chain links TRBV5-1 with TRBJ2-1, with a tentative D call TRBD2 (7 bases). Trimming removed 0 bases at V and 7 bases at J, with 11 bases between. CDR1 is SGHRS, CDR2 YFSETQ, per germline. The CDR3 sequence is 14 residues long. The CDR3 region has the DNA TGCGCCAGCAGCTTGGGTGGGGGGGCAAATGAGCAGTTCTTC. Amino acid sequence: CASSLGGGANEQFF.

This chain uses TRBV27 with TRBJ1-4; D perhaps matches TRBD1 (5 bases). CDR1 and CDR2 (germline): MNHEY, SMNVEV (reference sequence). CDR3 length equals 15 residues. Trimming took off 7 bases at V and 4 bases at J, with 16 bases between the two ends. The CDR3 nucleotides are TGTGCCAGCAAGCCTTCACGGACACTTAATGAAAAACTGTTTTTT. The encoded protein is CASKPSRTLNEKLFF.

V is TRBV30 and J is TRBJ2-1, with 10 bases that match TRBD2. The CDR3 runs 16 residues. Germline CDR1 is GTSNPN and CDR2 is SVGIG (reference sequence). The V gene end was trimmed by 3 bases and the J gene end by 7 bases; junction bases not matched to a gene: 12. The CDR3 nucleotides are TGTGCCTGGAGAGTCCAAGCGGGAGGGCCGTGGAATGAGCAGTTCTTC. Protein: CAWRVQAGGPWNEQFF. The complete variable domain, with remaining parts taken from reference TRBV30 and TRBJ2-1, reads SQTIHQWPATLVQPVGSPLSLECTVEGTSNPNLYWYRQAAGRGLQLLFYSVGIGQISSEVPQNLSASRPQDRQFILSSKKLLLSDSGFYLCAWRVQAGGPWNEQFFGPGTRLTVL.

The J gene is TRBJ1-3, the V gene TRBV10-3; TRBD1 matches 7 bases. The ends lost 10 bases at V and 0 bases at J; junction bases unmatched: 9. Germline lookup yields CDR1 ENHRY and CDR2 SYGVKD. The CDR3 has 15 amino acids. Here the CDR3 reads CATTTGVDSGNTIYF. CDR3 nucleotides: TGTGCCACCACTACAGGGGTCGACTCTGGAAACACCATATATTTT.